This is a list of T cell receptor beta chains from one sample in a study of CDR3 diversity in severe acne. MiXCR was run by TCRdb on the PCR reads, yielding one entry per CDR3 protein. The sample carries tens of thousands of distinct CDR3 sequences, around 49% recorded once. Source material: blood. The receptors derive from a male donor in good health, without acne. CDR3s include the opening cysteine and the closing phenylalanine or tryptophan. The D gene is left open where the match is weak. A clone size is listed for some rows: how often the clone was seen (once, few, many), or a class if it is expanded.

j_call d_call v_call clone_size cdr3_nt cdr3_aa
TRBJ2-7 NA TRBV3-1 many TGTGCCAGCAGCCAAGGATCGGGACGATACGAGCAGTACTTC CASSQGSGRYEQYF
TRBJ2-3 NA TRBV6-2/TRBV6-3 NA TGTGCCAGCAGCACCAGGCTAGCGATAGATACGCAGTATTTT CASSTRLAIDTQYF
TRBJ2-5 NA TRBV11-2 few TGTGCCAGCAGCCGGGATGGGGAGACCCAGTACTTC CASSRDGETQYF
TRBJ2-7 NA TRBV18 NA TGTGCCAGCTCTCTTGGCGAGCCTTACGGGCAGTACTTC CASSLGEPYGQYF
TRBJ2-3 NA TRBV1 NA TGTCCCGTCCCGCTAAGAGACACAGATACGCAGTATTTT CPVPLRDTDTQYF
TRBJ2-7 NA TRBV10-3 NA TGTGCCATCAGTGCGGAACAGGGCACCAAGCAGTACTTC CAISAEQGTKQYF
TRBJ1-2 NA TRBV12-3/TRBV12-4 NA TGTGCCAGCAGTTTACAGTTTCTGAATTCATATGGCTACACCTTC CASSLQFLNSYGYTF
TRBJ2-7 TRBD1 TRBV10-3 NA TGTGCCATCAGCGACACCGGGACAGGGACCTACGAGCAGTACTTC CAISDTGTGTYEQYF
TRBJ1-5 NA TRBV6-6 NA TGTGCCAGCAGAGGGTTGGGGAGGGAAGTGAATCAGCCCCAGCATTTT CASRGLGREVNQPQHF
TRBJ2-3 NA TRBV20-1 NA TGCAGCACCAGGGAGTGGGAGTTTTACACAGATTCGCAGTATTTT CSTREWEFYTDSQYF
TRBJ2-1 TRBD1 TRBV5-5 many TGTGCCAGCAGCCTGGACAGGCTCTACAATGAGCAGTTCTTC CASSLDRLYNEQFF
TRBJ2-7 NA TRBV7-9 NA TGTGCCAGCGTCCTCCCCGGAGACGGCTCCTACGAGCAGTACTTC CASVLPGDGSYEQYF